This T cell receptor (beta chain) was observed in a study of blood T cell repertoires in COVID-19. About the study: The origin of the acute and convalescent COVID-19 samples was the United States, Italy and Spain. Nucleic acid was either cDNA or gDNA, and it came from T cells, B-cell-depleted T cells, or PBMCs.

TCRdb's copy holds only in-frame clones and misses some; the assay was immunoSEQ multiplex PCR. The sample holds 120,000 to 150,000 clones; more than 80% are singletons and the top ten take roughly 6.5%. CDR3 length: 14 residues. V was shortened by 4 bases and J by 6 bases, with 12 bases between the two germline ends. Germline CDR1 and CDR2: LGHDT and YNNKEL (reference sequence). This clonotype was sampled from a human donor in a cohort sampled during active COVID-19. The sample comprised peripheral blood. The chain has TRBV3-1 (or the pseudogene TRBV3-2) and TRBJ2-2; possibly TRBD2 for D (7 bases). CDR3 region: CASSRQGRAGELFF. As DNA, the CDR3 is TGTGCCAGCAGCCGGCAGGGGAGGGCCGGGGAGCTGTTTTTT.